This T cell receptor beta chain was recorded in a study of CD8 T cells in ankylosing spondylitis. Notes on the study in general: Roughly eight highly homologous variants made up a TCR beta motif, and this motif appeared characteristic of ankylosing spondylitis blood.

TCRdb independently ran MiXCR on the 5' RACE reads; one entry per CDR3 protein. The repertoire holds around 320,000 distinct CDR3 sequences, with less than 25% as singletons. This clonotype has a handful of counts. The antigen remains undetermined. Sequenced sample: blood, either unsorted or a sorted T cell fraction (not recorded which). This sequence originates from a female donor with ankylosing spondylitis or in good health (not recorded which).

The CDR3 region has the DNA TGCAGCGTTGCCAAAACCGTTGGGCGGACTGAAGCTTTCTTT. This translates into CSVAKTVGRTEAFF. The chain combines TRBV29-1 with TRBJ1-1; unclear D gene. Germline values: CDR1 SQVTM, CDR2 ANQGSEA. This CDR3 contains 14 residues. V dropped 4 bases and J dropped 5 bases, with 17 bases sitting between them.